One sample yielded the 17 T cell receptor beta chains listed below, sequenced in a study of immune heterogeneity within non-small cell lung tumors. Bulk tumor genomic DNA constituted the template, at 550 to 750 ng per sample. Primary tumors were biopsied several times each, far apart, intraoperatively. Before undergoing curative surgery, patients had newly diagnosed non-small cell lung cancer that was untreated. It was with 32 V and 13 J primers that multiplex PCR amplified TCR beta CDR3. TCRdb itself ran the multiplex PCR reads through MiXCR, one entry per CDR3 protein. Of nearly 15,000 distinct CDR3 sequences listed, around 30% are singletons. Sequenced sample: lung tumor tissue. The receptors stem from a woman aged 45-59 years with non-small cell lung cancer.

This clonotype was recorded at least ten times. The chain combines TRBV20-1 with TRBJ1-6, with D maybe TRBD1 (5 bases). Germline V gene lookup returns CDR1 DFQATT and CDR2 SNEGSKA (reference sequence). The CDR3 runs 14 residues. Deletions cut 3 bases from V and 8 bases from J, with 14 bases between. The CDR3 spells CSARRDRQHSPLHF. The DNA for the CDR3 is TGCAGTGCTAGGCGGGACCGTCAGCATTCACCCCTCCACTTT.

This clonotype was seen only a few times. This chain connects TRBV20-1 to TRBJ2-3, with 8 nucleotides matching TRBD2. Germline assignment: CDR1 DFQATT and CDR2 SNEGSKA (reference sequence). The CDR3 covers 16 residues. The J segment lost 6 bases and the V segment lost 0 bases, leaving 11 bases of the junction unmatched. Here the CDR3 DNA reads TGCAGTGCTAGAGATCCCAGCGGGGGAGTGTTTGATACGCAGTATTTT. Translated, it gives CSARDPSGGVFDTQYF.

Comment on this clonotype: This may come from a read error, since a much larger clone is one base off. The chain links TRBV15 to TRBJ2-1, with 14 bases that match TRBD2. Germline V CDR1 and CDR2: LNHNV, YYDKDF (reference sequence). This CDR3 is 15 amino acids long. V lost 5 bases, J lost 7 bases, and 4 bases stayed unmatched. The CDR3, as DNA: TGTGCCACCAGCGCGACTAGCGGGAGGGCTAATGAGCAGTTCTTC. It encodes CATSATSGRANEQFF. Supplemented by reference TRBV15 and TRBJ2-1, the full variable domain reads DAMVIQNPRYQVTQFGKPVTLSCSQTLNHNVMYWYQQKSSQAPKLLFHYYDKDFNNEADTPDNFQSRRPNTSFCFLDIRSPGLGDTAMYLCATSATSGRANEQFFGPGTRLTVL.

The rearrangement uses TRBV6-1 and TRBJ2-5; D gene uncertain. V dropped 5 bases and J dropped 5 bases, with 6 bases sitting between them. The CDR3 runs to 11 residues. CDR1 is MNHNS, CDR2 SASEGT, per germline. CDR3 region: CASSKSETQYF. CDR3 nucleotide sequence: TGTGCCAGCAGTAAAAGTGAGACCCAGTACTTC.

Sample share makes this clonotype medium-sized. The chain's CDR3 is CASTSARNTEAFF. DNA of the CDR3: TGTGCCAGTACAAGCGCCAGGAACACTGAAGCTTTCTTT. The V and J genes are TRBV19 and TRBJ1-1, with D unclear. The CDR3 is 13 amino acids. Germline lookup yields CDR1 LNHDA and CDR2 SQIVND (reference sequence). The V gene lost 7 bases and the J gene lost 1 base, with 10 bases spanning the gap.

This sequence joins TRBV10-3 and TRBJ1-4; D is undetermined. Between the trimmed V and J ends, which lost 0 bases and 3 bases, there was a span of 2 bases. The germline V gene encodes CDR1 ENHRY and CDR2 SYGVKD. The CDR3 has 13 amino acids. The CDR3 sequence: CAISESSNEKLFF. DNA for the CDR3: TGTGCCATCAGTGAGTCTTCTAATGAAAAACTGTTTTTT.

This clonotype was counted ten times or more. The chain employs TRBV20-1 and TRBJ1-2; a weak D match, TRBD1 (5 bases). Trimming removed 2 bases from V and 4 bases from J, with 8 bases in between. The CDR3 runs to 12 residues. In germline, CDR1 is DFQATT, CDR2 SNEGSKA (reference sequence). This CDR3 reads CSARPGAYGYTF. The CDR3 nucleotides read TGCAGTGCTAGACCCGGGGCCTATGGCTACACCTTC.

There are a few counts of this clonotype. CDR3 amino acids: CASSYGRQVNTEAFF. In DNA form, the CDR3 reads TGTGCCAGCAGTTACGGAAGGCAGGTGAACACTGAAGCTTTCTTT. The chain couples TRBV6-2 or TRBV6-3 to TRBJ1-1; D ambiguous. Germline CDR1 reads MNHEY; CDR2 reads SVGEGT. The CDR3 is 15 amino acids. V lost 2 bases and J 0 bases, leaving 10 bases between the germline ends.

This clonotype occurred a few times. This chain uses TRBV24-1 with TRBJ2-1; D is unclear. This CDR3 contains 15 residues. From germline, CDR1 is KGHDR and CDR2 SFDVKD. V was pared by 4 bases and J by 2 bases, with 11 bases between. CDR3 DNA: TGTGCCACCAGTGACTACGGAAGAACCTACAATGAGCAGTTCTTC. This gives the protein CATSDYGRTYNEQFF.

This clonotype was seen repeatedly, ten times or more. The rearrangement links TRBV20-1 to TRBJ2-3, with TRBD2 matching over 7 bases. V shed 5 bases and J 3 bases; nucleotides not matched to a gene: 5. Looked up from germline, CDR1 is DFQATT and CDR2 is SNEGSKA (reference sequence). This CDR3 has 13 amino acids. CDR3 nucleotide sequence: TGCAGTGCTTTCGGACTAGGTACAGATACGCAGTATTTT. Its translation is CSAFGLGTDTQYF.

The chain links TRBV18 to TRBJ1-1, with 8 bases identical to TRBD1. The CDR3 is 15 residues long. V was pared by 4 bases and J by 5 bases, with 9 bases of the junction left unmatched. Germline CDR1 and CDR2: KGHSH and LQKENI. DNA for the CDR3: TGTGCCAGCTCACTTGGACAGGGCGGGCAAACTGAAGCTTTCTTT. Translation gives CASSLGQGGQTEAFF. Variable domain in full (rest from reference TRBV18 and TRBJ1-1): NAGVMQNPRHLVRRRGQEARLRCSPMKGHSHVYWYRQLPEEGLKFMVYLQKENIIDESGMPKERFSAEFPKEGPSILRIQQVVRGDSAAYFCASSLGQGGQTEAFFGQGTRLTVV.

This clonotype is labeled as medium-sized (0.01 to 0.1%). V gene TRBV10-1 combines with J gene TRBJ1-2, with D maybe TRBD1 (6 bases). Germline CDR1 and CDR2: WNHNN and SYGVQD (reference sequence). V lost 5 bases and J lost 2, with 15 bases in between. There are 15 residues in the CDR3. CDR3 DNA: TGCGCCAGCAGTCCCACGACCAGGGGAAACTATGGCTACACCTTC. Translated: CASSPTTRGNYGYTF.

This clonotype is labeled medium-sized. The gene calls are TRBV7-9 and TRBJ2-5, with D hard to call. Germline loops: CDR1 SEHNR, CDR2 FQNEAQ (reference sequence). V lost 5 bases and J 5 bases, leaving 18 bases between the germline ends. There are 15 residues in the CDR3. As DNA, the CDR3 is TGTGCCAGCAGCGTATGGGTAGGGATGGGGGAGACCCAGTACTTC. This codes for CASSVWVGMGETQYF.

This clonotype was counted only a few times. V and J are TRBV24-1 and TRBJ1-2; the D is unclear. The V gene lost 0 bases and the J gene lost 4 bases, with 8 bases spanning the gap. Germline-derived CDR1 and CDR2 are KGHDR and SFDVKD. CDR3 length: 14 residues. CDR3 loop: CATSDLSTAYGYTF. The CDR3 DNA reads as TGTGCCACCAGTGATTTGAGTACAGCCTATGGCTACACCTTC.

This clonotype was counted between two and nine times. The chain has TRBV5-1 and TRBJ2-1; 7 bases line up with TRBD2. There are 16 residues in the CDR3. Losses at the gene ends were 0 bases for V and 5 bases for J; bases not matched to a gene: 8. CDR1 is SGHRS and CDR2 is YFSETQ in the germline V gene. This CDR3 reads CASSLEEGGRNNEQFF. For the CDR3, the DNA is TGCGCCAGCAGCTTGGAGGAGGGAGGGCGGAACAATGAGCAGTTCTTC.

The chain recombines TRBV10-3 with TRBJ1-5; D uncertain. V was clipped by 0 bases and J by 6 bases, with 6 bases between them. This CDR3 is built from 13 residues. Per the germline V gene, CDR1 is ENHRY and CDR2 is SYGVKD. CDR3 sequence (DNA): TGTGCCATCAGTGAGTCTCTGAGTCAGCCCCAGCATTTT. Protein sequence: CAISESLSQPQHF.

As for this clonotype: A single base separates this from a much larger clone, so it may be a read error. CDR3 in amino acids: CASSPGGYEKLSF. The CDR3 bases are TGTGCCAGCAGTCCTGGCGGTTATGAAAAACTGTCTTTT. The chain uses TRBV28 and TRBJ1-4; the D is unclear. CDR3 length equals 13 residues. The germline CDR1 and CDR2 sequences are MDHEN and SYDVKM.